Below, 25 T cell receptor beta chains from the same sample are listed, as sequenced in a study of glioma-infiltrating T cells after dendritic cell vaccination. TCRdb's table, derived via immunoSEQ multiplex PCR, lists solely in-frame clones and lacks some. The sample shows roughly 41,000 clones, 82% of them seen only once. The source was blood, collected before dendritic cell vaccination. Receptors were obtained from a human donor with glioblastoma.

The rearrangement uses TRBV6-5 and TRBJ1-4; TRBD1 aligns across 9 bases. This CDR3 region has 15 residues. The germline CDR1 and CDR2 sequences are MNHEY and SVGAGI. The J segment lost 6 bases and the V segment lost 2 bases, leaving 4 bases of the junction unmatched. CDR3 nucleotide sequence: TGTGCCAGCAGTTACCGGGACAGGGAAGATGAAAAACTGTTTTTT. Encoded protein: CASSYRDREDEKLFF.

V and J are TRBV11-3 and TRBJ2-1; D call uncertain. Germline V gene data show CDR1 as SGHNT and CDR2 as YENEEA. The CDR3 sequence is 14 residues long. The ends were cut back, 4 bases at V and 1 base at J, with 8 bases in the middle. CDR3 region: CASSSLGSYNEQFF. The DNA for the CDR3 is TGTGCCAGCAGCTCCCTCGGGTCCTACAATGAGCAGTTCTTC.

This chain links TRBV7-3 with TRBJ2-3; a weak D match, TRBD2 (5 bases). Germline V gene data show CDR1 as SGHTA and CDR2 as FQGTGA. The CDR3 is made up of 15 amino acids. V was trimmed by 5 bases and J by 2 bases, leaving 14 bases between them. This CDR3 reads CASSAGLTPTDTQYF. For the CDR3, the DNA is TGTGCCAGCAGCGCAGGACTGACCCCCACAGATACGCAGTATTTT.

The chain carries TRBV27 and TRBJ1-2; no firm D call. Trimming shortened V by 4 bases and J by 0 bases, and 15 bases separated the two germline ends. The CDR3 is made up of 16 amino acids. The germline V gene has CDR1 MNHEY and CDR2 SMNVEV (reference sequence). CDR3 bases: TGTGCCAGCAGTTACGCCAGGATGGGAGCTAACTATGGCTACACCTTC. This codes for CASSYARMGANYGYTF.

V is TRBV15 and J is TRBJ2-2; 7 nucleotides agree with TRBD1. CDR1 is LNHNV, CDR2 YYDKDF, per germline (reference sequence). The CDR3 totals 16 residues. V shed 4 bases, J shed 6 bases, and the junction held 11 bases outside the gene matches. The CDR3 sequence is CATSTEGARFPGELFF. CDR3 in DNA: TGTGCCACCAGCACAGAGGGGGCGCGTTTTCCCGGGGAGCTGTTTTTT.

The J gene is TRBJ1-3, the V gene TRBV11-2; D possibly corresponds to TRBD1 (5 bases). Trimming removed 3 bases at V and 0 bases at J, with 12 bases between. The germline CDR1 and CDR2 sequences are SGHAT and FQNNGV. This CDR3 has 16 residues. In nucleotides, the CDR3 is TGTGCCAGCAGCTTGAACAGGCCTCCCTCTGGAAACACCATATATTTT. Translation: CASSLNRPPSGNTIYF.

The rearrangement joins TRBV6-4 to TRBJ2-7; 9 bases agree with TRBD1. Germline values: CDR1 MRHNA, CDR2 SNTAGT. J gave up 1 base and V 6 bases, and 13 bases lay outside the gene matches. The CDR3 is 17 amino acids. The CDR3 is CASRGQIGQGLSYEQYF. The CDR3 coding sequence is TGTGCCAGCAGGGGCCAGATTGGACAGGGGTTATCCTACGAGCAGTACTTC.

This chain joins TRBV2 and TRBJ2-3; D unclear. Germline V lookup: CDR1 SNHLY, CDR2 FYNNEI. CDR3 size: 12 residues. Trimming shortened V by 7 bases and J by 2 bases, and 7 bases separated the two germline ends. The CDR3, as DNA: TGTGCCAGCATTACTTTCACAGATACGCAGTATTTT. It is translated as CASITFTDTQYF.

This chain joins TRBV6-5 and TRBJ1-4, with TRBD1 as a possible D gene (5 bases). The CDR3 is 15 residues long. The V end was cut by 0 bases, the J end by 5 bases, with 10 bases between. The germline V gene has CDR1 MNHEY and CDR2 SVGAGI. The CDR3 region has the DNA TGTGCCAGCAGTTACTCTAGGCAGGGAAATGAAAAACTGTTTTTT. It specifies CASSYSRQGNEKLFF.

The chain uses TRBV6-1 and TRBJ2-7, with TRBD2 identical over 7 bases. Germline CDR1 reads MNHNS; CDR2 reads SASEGT. The ends lost 8 bases at V and 4 bases at J; junction bases unmatched: 11. The CDR3 runs 14 residues. The CDR3 protein is CASGTPGLPYEQYF. The CDR3 DNA reads TGTGCCAGCGGGACTCCGGGACTACCTTACGAGCAGTACTTC.

This sequence joins TRBV9 and TRBJ1-1, with unresolved D. Between the trimmed V and J ends, which lost 7 bases and 0 bases, there was a span of 7 bases. Germline V CDR1 and CDR2: SGDLS, YYNGEE. This CDR3 contains 12 residues. The CDR3 is CASVGMNTEAFF. The CDR3 DNA is TGTGCCAGCGTCGGGATGAACACTGAAGCTTTCTTT.

V usage is TRBV11-3 and J usage is TRBJ1-3; 7 bases map to TRBD1. The CDR3 is 16 amino acids. V shed 5 bases and J 7 bases; nucleotides not matched to a gene: 14. The germline V gene has CDR1 SGHNT and CDR2 YENEEA. The CDR3: CASSPRQGGSRNTIYF. In nucleotides, the CDR3 is TGTGCCAGCAGCCCCAGACAGGGAGGTTCGAGGAACACCATATATTTT.

The chain uses TRBV10-2 and TRBJ2-7, with 8 bases fitting TRBD1. Germline values: CDR1 WSHSY, CDR2 SAAADI. With V trimmed by 2 bases and J by 3 bases, 6 bases remained unmatched. This CDR3 contains 15 residues. CDR3 sequence: CASSEHDRGSYEQYF. DNA of the CDR3: TGCGCCAGCAGTGAGCACGACAGGGGAAGCTACGAGCAGTACTTC.

The gene calls are TRBV6-5 and TRBJ1-2; maybe TRBD1 (5 bases). The CDR3 is made up of 13 amino acids. Trimming pared 6 bases from V and 3 bases from J, leaving 11 bases between. Germline V gene data show CDR1 as MNHEY and CDR2 as SVGAGI. The CDR3: CASSAGGDYGYTF. For the CDR3, the DNA is TGTGCCAGCAGCGCCGGAGGGGACTATGGCTACACCTTC.

The V gene is TRBV14, the J gene TRBJ1-6, with a possible D match to TRBD1 (5 bases). This CDR3 spans 11 amino acids. Trimming pared 3 bases from V and 13 bases from J, leaving 7 bases between. Germline V gene lookup returns CDR1 SGHDN and CDR2 FVKESK. CDR3 DNA: TGTGCCAGCAGCCAGGGGGGGCCCCTCCACTTT. Amino acids: CASSQGGPLHF.

This clone was recorded a few times. The genes are TRBV4-3 and TRBJ2-1, with 9 bases lining up with TRBD1. The CDR3 covers 16 residues. CDR1 is LGHNA, CDR2 YSLEER, per germline. J lost 9 bases, V lost 0 bases, and 9 bases had no gene match. The CDR3 nucleotides are TGCGCCAGCAGCCAAGATGGACAGGGGTCCCCCTCTGAGCAGTTCTTC. This translates into CASSQDGQGSPSEQFF.

Regarding this clone: One end of the junction varies from germline; a read error may be responsible. The sample has other DNA sequences that encode this CDR3 too. The V call is TRBV10-3, the J call TRBJ1-6; the D gene is possibly TRBD1 (5 bases). This CDR3 has 13 residues. Germline assignment: CDR1 ENHRY and CDR2 SYGVKD. CDR3 sequence reads: CAIRGVYNSPLHF. As DNA, the CDR3 is TGTGCCATCCGGGGGGTCTATAATTCCCCCCTCCACTTT.

Details on this clone: Distinct nucleotide sequences in the sample also encode this CDR3. The chain links TRBV11-2 to TRBJ1-6; TRBD1 matches at 9 bases. CDR3 length: 15 residues. The germline V gene encodes CDR1 SGHAT and CDR2 FQNNGV. With V trimmed by 3 bases and J by 10 bases, 7 bases remained unmatched. CDR3 coding DNA: TGTGCCAGCAGCTTTGGGGACAGGGTGGAATCACCCCTCCACTTT. Translating it yields CASSFGDRVESPLHF.

The chain has TRBV9 and TRBJ2-7, with 9 positions matching TRBD1. The CDR3 is 14 residues long. V lost 4 bases, J lost 3 bases, and 5 bases stayed unmatched. The germline V gene encodes CDR1 SGDLS and CDR2 YYNGEE. CDR3 bases: TGTGCCAGCAGCAAGGGACAGGGCAACTACGAGCAGTACTTC. It yields the protein CASSKGQGNYEQYF.

A single count supports this clone. The rearrangement links TRBV19 to TRBJ1-1, with D possibly TRBD1 on 6 matching bases. V dropped 1 base and J dropped 8 bases, with 14 bases sitting between them. The CDR3 extends over 14 amino acids. Germline CDR1 reads LNHDA; CDR2 reads SQIVND (reference sequence). The CDR3 nucleotides are TGTGCCAGTAGTATAGCCGTTCAGGGGATGGAAGCTTTCTTT. Its protein product is CASSIAVQGMEAFF.

This chain links TRBV4-2 with TRBJ2-1; 10 bases align to TRBD2. Trimming took 3 bases from V and 3 from J; bases not matched to a gene: 5. The CDR3 has 16 amino acids. The germline gives CDR1 LGHNA, CDR2 YNFKEQ. CDR3 loop: CASSQDSSGGYNEQFF. CDR3 in DNA: TGTGCCAGCAGCCAGGACTCTAGCGGGGGCTACAATGAGCAGTTCTTC.

CDR3 in amino acids: CAWSTHRYTEAFF. The CDR3 coding sequence is TGTGCCTGGAGTACCCACAGGTACACTGAAGCTTTCTTT. This chain connects TRBV30 to TRBJ1-1; D may be TRBD1 (5 bases). Germline assignment: CDR1 GTSNPN and CDR2 SVGIG (reference sequence). This CDR3 has 13 amino acids. The V end lost 2 bases, the J end lost 3 bases, and 10 bases lay between the germline ends.

The rearrangement joins TRBV14 to TRBJ2-7; the D is unclear. The CDR3 runs 15 residues. Trimming removed 2 bases at V and 5 bases at J, with 16 bases between. Germline CDR1 and CDR2: SGHDN and FVKESK. DNA for the CDR3: TGTGCCAGCAGCCAATGGAGAACGTCTTTCGACGAGCAGTACTTC. The encoded protein is CASSQWRTSFDEQYF.

The gene calls are TRBV7-9 and TRBJ2-7, with D perhaps TRBD1 (8 bases). The CDR3 totals 15 residues. Trimming removed 8 bases from V and 2 bases from J, with 19 bases in between. Germline V gene sequence: CDR1 SEHNR, CDR2 FQNEAQ (reference sequence). The CDR3 region is CASFPTGEGAYEQYF. The CDR3 DNA is TGTGCCAGCTTTCCGACAGGGGAGGGTGCCTACGAGCAGTACTTC.

This chain links TRBV30 with TRBJ2-7; tentative D call: TRBD2 (6 bases). Germline V lookup: CDR1 GTSNPN, CDR2 SVGIG (reference sequence). V dropped 4 bases and J dropped 3 bases, with 13 bases sitting between them. The CDR3 has 13 residues. The CDR3 reads CAWTRDFFYEQYF. In nucleotides, the CDR3 is TGTGCCTGGACTCGGGACTTTTTCTACGAGCAGTACTTC.